The 24 T cell receptor beta chains below all came from one sample that was sequenced in a study of T cell changes during pregnancy in multiple sclerosis. Profiling relied on immunoSEQ multiplex PCR, and the TCRdb table lists in-frame clones only, not all of them. The sample records about 94,000 clones, approximately 93% being singletons. The source was peripheral blood, collected after pregnancy. The receptor source for this set is a female donor with multiple sclerosis, enrolled in a pregnancy study.

This chain uses TRBV7-2 with TRBJ1-1; tentative D call: TRBD1 (6 bases). The CDR3 is 14 amino acids. Germline CDR1 is SGHTA and CDR2 is FQGNSA. The V and J ends lost 3 bases and 1 base respectively, with 9 bases between them. The CDR3 region is CASSLGQPNTEAFF. The CDR3 bases are TGTGCCAGCAGCTTGGGACAACCGAACACTGAAGCTTTCTTT.

The chain joins TRBV10-2 to TRBJ2-1; tentatively, D is TRBD2 (5 bases). Germline assignment: CDR1 WSHSY and CDR2 SAAADI. The CDR3 is 16 amino acids. V was cut by 6 bases and J by 6 bases, with 21 bases left in between. The CDR3 sequence is CASSYWSLGTSNEQFF. The CDR3, as DNA: TGCGCCAGCAGCTATTGGAGCCTAGGTACTAGCAATGAGCAGTTCTTC.

This sequence joins TRBV27 and TRBJ2-7; D is undetermined. Germline CDR1 reads MNHEY; CDR2 reads SMNVEV (reference sequence). The length of the CDR3 is 17 residues. The germline V and J ends were trimmed by 2 bases and 3 bases, with 20 bases remaining between them. CDR3 protein: CASSLPPRWVTDYEQYF. CDR3 in DNA: TGTGCCAGCAGTTTACCCCCCAGGTGGGTCACGGACTACGAGCAGTACTTC.

This chain joins TRBV7-6 and TRBJ2-2; the D is unclear. Looked up from germline, CDR1 is SGHVS and CDR2 is FNYEAQ. This CDR3 region has 13 residues. The V and J ends lost 5 bases and 2 bases respectively, with 6 bases between them. CDR3 bases: TGTGCCAGCAGCCCTATCAACACCGGGGAGCTGTTTTTT. It is translated as CASSPINTGELFF. The variable domain in full, completed from reference TRBV7-6 and TRBJ2-2, reads GAGVSQSPRYKVTKRGQDVALRCDPISGHVSLYWYRQALGQGPEFLTYFNYEAQQDKSGLPNDRFSAERPEGSISTLTIQRTEQRDSAMYRCASSPINTGELFFGEGSRLTVL.

The J gene is TRBJ2-1, the V gene TRBV18; 9 bases line up with TRBD2. Per germline, CDR1 KGHSH and CDR2 LQKENI. J was trimmed by 8 bases and V by 8 bases; bases with no gene match: 7. The CDR3 runs 13 residues. The CDR3 DNA reads TGTGCCAGCGGGGGGACTAGCAGCCATGAGCAGTTCTTC. It specifies CASGGTSSHEQFF. Filled out from reference TRBV18 and TRBJ2-1, the complete variable domain reads NAGVMQNPRHLVRRRGQEARLRCSPMKGHSHVYWYRQLPEEGLKFMVYLQKENIIDESGMPKERFSAEFPKEGPSILRIQQVVRGDSAAYFCASGGTSSHEQFFGPGTRLTVL.

V gene TRBV27 combines with J gene TRBJ2-1, with D tentatively TRBD2 (6 bases). V lost 10 bases and J lost 0, with 13 bases in between. Germline CDR1 reads MNHEY; CDR2 reads SMNVEV (reference sequence). The CDR3 contains 14 residues. The CDR3 region is CATRGANSYNEQFF. The CDR3 DNA follows: TGTGCCACCCGCGGGGCAAACTCCTACAATGAGCAGTTCTTC.

This clone was recorded only once. The J gene is TRBJ1-1, the V gene TRBV27; tentative D call: TRBD1 (5 bases). CDR3 length: 14 residues. CDR1 and CDR2 from the germline V gene are MNHEY and SMNVEV (reference sequence). Deletions cut 0 bases from V and 5 bases from J, with 10 bases between. CDR3 coding DNA: TGTGCCAGCAGTTTATCCGGGGGTGGGACTGAAGCTTTCTTT. Its protein product is CASSLSGGGTEAFF.

The rearrangement links TRBV28 to TRBJ1-1; 9 positions agree with TRBD1. The CDR3 runs 13 residues. The germline V gene has CDR1 MDHEN and CDR2 SYDVKM. With V trimmed by 5 bases and J by 4 bases, 2 bases remained unmatched. The CDR3 region has the DNA TGTGCCAGCAGTCCACAGGGGGCCACTGAAGCTTTCTTT. Its translation: CASSPQGATEAFF.

The J gene is TRBJ2-5, the V gene TRBV11-2; tentative D call: TRBD2 (6 bases). Germline CDR1 is SGHAT and CDR2 is FQNNGV. The length of the CDR3 is 16 residues. The germline V and J ends were trimmed by 3 bases and 3 bases, with 17 bases remaining between them. The CDR3 DNA follows: TGTGCCAGCAGCTTCTACCTGAATCTAGCGAAAGAGACCCAGTACTTC. Protein product: CASSFYLNLAKETQYF. Using reference TRBV11-2 and TRBJ2-5 for the parts outside the CDR3, the full variable domain is EAGVAQSPRYKIIEKRQSVAFWCNPISGHATLYWYQQILGQGPKLLIQFQNNGVVDDSQLPKDRFSAERLKGVDSTLKIQPAKLEDSAVYLCASSFYLNLAKETQYFGPGTRLLVL.

The CDR3 bases are TGTGCCAGCAGCCCACTAGGGACAGGGGCCTACAATGAGCAGTTCTTC. Residues: CASSPLGTGAYNEQFF. The J gene is TRBJ2-1, the V gene TRBV21-1; TRBD1 is the table's D call and was not checked against the DNA. TRBV21-1 is marked as a pseudogene. This CDR3 has 16 residues.

CDR3 nucleotide sequence: TGTGCCAGCAGTGCCCGGACAGGGACTAGCGTCGGGGAGCTGTTTTTT. The encoded protein is CASSARTGTSVGELFF. V usage is TRBV6-1 and J usage is TRBJ2-2, with TRBD2 identical over 10 bases. This CDR3 is 16 amino acids long. Germline V gene lookup returns CDR1 MNHNS and CDR2 SASEGT. V lost 4 bases and J lost 7; bases outside the gene matches: 9.

This chain links TRBV27 with TRBJ2-7, with D maybe TRBD2 (5 bases). V lost 5 bases, J lost 9 bases, and 14 bases lay in between. The CDR3 length is 12 residues. Germline V gene lookup returns CDR1 MNHEY and CDR2 SMNVEV (reference sequence). Here the CDR3 reads CASSNSGQGQYF. CDR3 coding DNA: TGTGCCAGCAGTAACAGCGGTCAAGGGCAGTACTTC.

This chain uses TRBV2 with TRBJ1-3; 7 bases are a match to TRBD1. V trimming: 4 bases; J trimming: 4 bases; junction bases outside the gene matches: 7. Germline assignment: CDR1 SNHLY and CDR2 FYNNEI. The CDR3 spans 15 residues. The CDR3 bases are TGTGCCAGCAGTGGCGACAGGGTGGGAGGAAACACCATATATTTT. Translation gives CASSGDRVGGNTIYF.

The chain employs TRBV5-1 and TRBJ2-1; TRBD2 aligns across 11 bases. V dropped 4 bases and J dropped 2; count of bases not matched to a gene: 8. CDR1 and CDR2 (germline): SGHRS, YFSETQ. The CDR3 sequence is 17 residues long. CDR3 nucleotide sequence: TGCGCCAGCAGCCCTGTAGGGACTAGCGGAGCCTACAATGAGCAGTTCTTC. It translates to CASSPVGTSGAYNEQFF.

The rearrangement links TRBV2 to TRBJ1-5, with D maybe TRBD1 (6 bases). The germline gives CDR1 SNHLY, CDR2 FYNNEI. V was trimmed by 2 bases and J by 2 bases, leaving 16 bases between them. The CDR3 is 17 residues long. CDR3 DNA sequence: TGTGCCAGCAGTGAAACGGCGGACAGCCTTGGCAATCAGCCCCAGCATTTT. This sequence encodes CASSETADSLGNQPQHF.

The chain has TRBV6-1 and TRBJ2-6; TRBD1 might be the D (5 bases). This CDR3 comprises 18 residues. V was cut by 2 bases and J by 2 bases, with 16 bases left in between. Germline values: CDR1 MNHNS, CDR2 SASEGT. CDR3 amino acids: CASSEKGVPRAGANVLTF. The CDR3 nucleotides are TGTGCCAGCAGTGAAAAAGGGGTCCCACGAGCTGGGGCCAACGTCCTGACTTTC.

With respect to this clone: This sample also contains other DNA sequences that code for the same CDR3. V is TRBV12-5 and J is TRBJ1-5; 8 bases match TRBD1. V lost 3 bases, J lost 6 bases, and 7 bases stayed unmatched. This CDR3 region has 15 residues. The germline CDR1 and CDR2 sequences are LGHNT and FRNRAP. In DNA, the CDR3 is TGTGCTAGTGGTTTCTCGTCAGGGGGCGGTCAGCCCCAGCATTTT. Amino acids: CASGFSSGGGQPQHF.

This clone appeared a single time. This chain links TRBV7-2 with TRBJ2-3; 7 bases agree with TRBD2. The J segment lost 6 bases and the V segment lost 1 base, leaving 4 bases of the junction unmatched. CDR1 is SGHTA, CDR2 FQGNSA, per germline. The length of the CDR3 is 14 residues. As DNA, the CDR3 is TGTGCCAGCAGCTTAGTGACTAGCTTGGATACGCAGTATTTT. Translating gives CASSLVTSLDTQYF.

The chain couples TRBV9 to TRBJ2-4; maybe TRBD1 (6 bases). Trimming stripped 4 bases from V and 4 bases from J, with 15 bases between. Per germline, CDR1 SGDLS and CDR2 YYNGEE. The CDR3 is 15 amino acids. As DNA, the CDR3 is TGTGCCAGCAGCTCCAACCGGGACATTAAAAACATTCAGTACTTC. Translated: CASSSNRDIKNIQYF.

This clone showed up just once. The chain links TRBV6-1 to TRBJ1-1, with D maybe TRBD1 (5 bases). Trimming pared 8 bases from V and 5 bases from J, leaving 9 bases between. The germline V gene encodes CDR1 MNHNS and CDR2 SASEGT. The CDR3 sequence is 11 residues long. CDR3 residues: CASSGRTEAFF. CDR3 DNA: TGTGCCAGCTCAGGGAGGACTGAAGCTTTCTTT.

This chain links TRBV29-1 with TRBJ2-2; a possible D gene is TRBD1 (6 bases). Germline CDR1 SQVTM, CDR2 ANQGSEA. The V end was cut by 7 bases, the J end by 4 bases, with 16 bases between. The CDR3 runs to 14 residues. CDR3 nucleotide sequence: TGCAGCGGGGGGCCAGGGGAAGGCACCGGGGAGCTGTTTTTT. It is translated as CSGGPGEGTGELFF.

This chain uses TRBV4-2 with TRBJ2-7; TRBD2 matches 9 bases. The CDR3 is 16 residues long. From germline, CDR1 is LGHNA and CDR2 YNFKEQ. The V and J ends lost 4 bases and 7 bases, in that order; junction bases with no gene match: 14. The chain's CDR3 is CASSRGGAGGSGEQYF. The CDR3 region has the DNA TGTGCCAGCAGCCGAGGGGGAGCGGGAGGTTCGGGAGAGCAGTACTTC.

The chain uses TRBV20-1 and TRBJ1-1, with D perhaps matching TRBD1 (5 bases). The V end lost 6 bases, the J end lost 3 bases, and 8 bases lay between the germline ends. Germline V gene lookup returns CDR1 DFQATT and CDR2 SNEGSKA (reference sequence). The CDR3 loop spans 11 amino acids. The DNA of the CDR3 is TGCAGTGCCCAGGGTGACACTGAAGCTTTCTTT. Translated, it gives CSAQGDTEAFF.

V is TRBV9 and J is TRBJ2-1; TRBD2 agrees at 8 bases. The V gene's germline CDR1 is SGDLS and CDR2 YYNGEE. The trim removed 3 bases at V and 0 bases at J, leaving 8 bases unmatched. There are 17 residues in the CDR3. CDR3 sequence reads: CASSGGSGGHSYNEQFF. CDR3 nucleotides: TGTGCCAGCAGCGGAGGGAGCGGGGGACACTCCTACAATGAGCAGTTCTTC.